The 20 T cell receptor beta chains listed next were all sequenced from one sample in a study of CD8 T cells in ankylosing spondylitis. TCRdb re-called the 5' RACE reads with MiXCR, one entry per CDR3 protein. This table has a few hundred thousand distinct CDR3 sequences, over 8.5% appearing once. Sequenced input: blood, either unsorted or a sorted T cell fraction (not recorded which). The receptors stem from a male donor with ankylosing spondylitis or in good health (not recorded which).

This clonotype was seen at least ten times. CDR3 residues: CASSPREGNTEAFF. In DNA, the CDR3 is TGCGCCAGCAGCCCAAGGGAAGGAAACACTGAAGCTTTCTTT. V is TRBV4-1 and J is TRBJ1-1; no reliable D call. The CDR3 has 14 amino acids. CDR1 MGHRA and CDR2 YSYEKL come from the germline V gene. Deletions cut 4 bases from V and 2 bases from J, with 11 bases between.

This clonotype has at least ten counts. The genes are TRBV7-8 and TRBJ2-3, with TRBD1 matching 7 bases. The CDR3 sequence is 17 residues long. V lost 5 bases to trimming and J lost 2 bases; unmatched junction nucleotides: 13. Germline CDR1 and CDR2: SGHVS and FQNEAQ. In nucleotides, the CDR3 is TGTGCCAGCAGCCCGACGACAGGGAACTACCCCACAGATACGCAGTATTTT. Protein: CASSPTTGNYPTDTQYF.

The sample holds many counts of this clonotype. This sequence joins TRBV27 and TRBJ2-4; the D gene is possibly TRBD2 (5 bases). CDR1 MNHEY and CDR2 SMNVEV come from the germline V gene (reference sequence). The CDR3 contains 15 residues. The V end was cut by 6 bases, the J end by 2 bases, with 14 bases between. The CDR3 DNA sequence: TGTGCCAGCAGCGGGGTGGCCTCTCCCAAAAACATTCAGTACTTC. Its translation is CASSGVASPKNIQYF.

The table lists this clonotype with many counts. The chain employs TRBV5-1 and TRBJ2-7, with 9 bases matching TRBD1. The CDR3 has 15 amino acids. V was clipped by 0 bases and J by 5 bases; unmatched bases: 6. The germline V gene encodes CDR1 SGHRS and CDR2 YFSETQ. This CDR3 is CASSLEGQGWNEQYF. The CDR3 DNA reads TGCGCCAGCAGCTTGGAAGGACAGGGGTGGAACGAGCAGTACTTC.

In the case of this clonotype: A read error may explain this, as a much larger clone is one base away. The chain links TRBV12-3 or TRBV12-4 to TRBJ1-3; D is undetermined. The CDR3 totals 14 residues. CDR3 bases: TGTGTCACCACGACGATAGGCTCTGGAAACACCATATATTTT. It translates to CVTTTIGSGNTIYF.

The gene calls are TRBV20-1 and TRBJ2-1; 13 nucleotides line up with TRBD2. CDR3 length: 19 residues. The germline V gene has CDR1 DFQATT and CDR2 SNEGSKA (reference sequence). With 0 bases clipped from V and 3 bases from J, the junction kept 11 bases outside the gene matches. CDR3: CSARDFWGLAGFGYNEQFF. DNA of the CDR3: TGCAGTGCTAGAGATTTCTGGGGACTAGCGGGATTTGGCTACAATGAGCAGTTCTTC.

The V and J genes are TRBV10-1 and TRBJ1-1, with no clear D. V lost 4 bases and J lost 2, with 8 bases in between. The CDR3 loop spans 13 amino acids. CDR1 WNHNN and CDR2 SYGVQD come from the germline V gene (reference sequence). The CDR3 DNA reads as TGCGCCAGCAGTGTAGAGAGAAACACTGAAGCTTTCTTT. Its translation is CASSVERNTEAFF.

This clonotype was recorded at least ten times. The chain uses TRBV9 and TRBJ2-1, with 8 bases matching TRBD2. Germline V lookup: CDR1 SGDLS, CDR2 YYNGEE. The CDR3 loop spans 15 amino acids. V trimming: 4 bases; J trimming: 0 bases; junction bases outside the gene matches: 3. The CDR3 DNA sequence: TGTGCCAGCAGCCCCACTAGCGGCTCCTACAATGAGCAGTTCTTC. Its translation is CASSPTSGSYNEQFF.

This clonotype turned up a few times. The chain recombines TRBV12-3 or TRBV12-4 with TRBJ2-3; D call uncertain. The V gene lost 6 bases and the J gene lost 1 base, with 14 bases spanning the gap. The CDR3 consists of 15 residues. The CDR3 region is CASSDPSTGTDTQYF. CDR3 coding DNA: TGTGCCAGCAGCGATCCAAGTACAGGCACAGATACGCAGTATTTT.

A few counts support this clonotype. For the CDR3, the DNA is TGTGCCAGCAGTGAAGACCCGGGGTTGGCCCTCTCCGAGCAGTACTTC. Its protein product is CASSEDPGLALSEQYF. The chain recombines TRBV6-1 with TRBJ2-7, with D perhaps matching TRBD2 (5 bases). The CDR3 covers 16 residues. The germline V and J ends were trimmed by 1 base and 6 bases, with 19 bases remaining between them. Germline V gene data show CDR1 as MNHNS and CDR2 as SASEGT.

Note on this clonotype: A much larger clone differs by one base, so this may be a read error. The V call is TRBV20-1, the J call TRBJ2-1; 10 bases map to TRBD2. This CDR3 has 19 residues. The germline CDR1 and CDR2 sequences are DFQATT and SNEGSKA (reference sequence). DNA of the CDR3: TGCTGTGCTAGAGATTTAAGTAGCGGGAGGATCTTATCTTACAATGAGCAGTTCTTC. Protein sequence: CCARDLSSGRILSYNEQFF.

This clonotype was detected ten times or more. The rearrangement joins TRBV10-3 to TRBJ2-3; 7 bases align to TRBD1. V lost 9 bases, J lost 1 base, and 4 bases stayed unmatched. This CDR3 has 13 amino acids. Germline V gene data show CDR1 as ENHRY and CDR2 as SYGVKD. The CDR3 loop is CAIRQGRTDTQYF. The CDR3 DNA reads TGTGCCATTCGACAGGGCCGCACAGATACGCAGTATTTT.

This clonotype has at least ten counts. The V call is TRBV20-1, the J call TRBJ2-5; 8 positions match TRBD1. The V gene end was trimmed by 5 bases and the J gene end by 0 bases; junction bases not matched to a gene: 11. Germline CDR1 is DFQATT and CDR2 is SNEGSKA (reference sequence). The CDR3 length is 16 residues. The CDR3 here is CSAGGQAPTYQETQYF. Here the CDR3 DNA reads TGCAGTGCTGGGGGACAGGCACCCACGTACCAAGAGACCCAGTACTTC.

The CDR3 DNA sequence: TGTGCCAGCAGCTTTGGGGTACGCACCGGGGAGCTGTTTTTT. Encoded protein: CASSFGVRTGELFF. The chain is built from TRBV5-6 and TRBJ2-2; the D is unclear. This CDR3 spans 14 amino acids. V shed 2 bases and J shed 4 bases, with 9 bases lying between them. Per the germline V gene, CDR1 is SGHDT and CDR2 is YYEEEE. Looking up the rest from reference TRBV5-6 and TRBJ2-2 gives the full variable domain: DAGVTQSPTHLIKTRGQQVTLRCSPKSGHDTVSWYQQALGQGPQFIFQYYEEEERQRGNFPDRFSGHQFPNYSSELNVNALLLGDSALYLCASSFGVRTGELFFGEGSRLTVL.

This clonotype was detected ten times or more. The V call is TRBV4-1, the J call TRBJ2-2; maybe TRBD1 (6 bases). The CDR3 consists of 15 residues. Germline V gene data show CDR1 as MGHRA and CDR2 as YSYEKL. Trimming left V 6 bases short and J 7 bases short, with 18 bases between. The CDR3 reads CASSSPAQGVGELFF. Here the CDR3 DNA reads TGCGCCAGCAGTTCTCCGGCACAGGGCGTCGGGGAGCTGTTTTTT.

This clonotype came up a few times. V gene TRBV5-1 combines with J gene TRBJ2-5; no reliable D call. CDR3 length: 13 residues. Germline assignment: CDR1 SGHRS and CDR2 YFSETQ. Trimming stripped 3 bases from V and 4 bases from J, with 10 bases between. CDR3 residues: CASSYGARETQYF. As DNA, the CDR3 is TGCGCCAGCAGCTATGGTGCTAGAGAGACCCAGTACTTC.

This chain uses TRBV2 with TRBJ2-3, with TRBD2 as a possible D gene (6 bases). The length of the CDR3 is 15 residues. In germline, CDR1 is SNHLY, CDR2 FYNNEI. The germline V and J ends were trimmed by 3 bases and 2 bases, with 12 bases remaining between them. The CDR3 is CASSERDHPTDTQYF. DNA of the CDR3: TGTGCCAGCAGTGAGCGGGATCATCCCACAGATACGCAGTATTTT.

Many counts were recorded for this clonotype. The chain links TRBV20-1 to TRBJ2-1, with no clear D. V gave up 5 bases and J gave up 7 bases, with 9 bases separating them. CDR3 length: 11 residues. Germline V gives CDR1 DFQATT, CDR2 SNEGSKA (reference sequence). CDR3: CSAGAENEQFF. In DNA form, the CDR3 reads TGCAGTGCTGGTGCGGAAAATGAGCAGTTCTTC.

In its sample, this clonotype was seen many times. The CDR3 DNA follows: TGTGCCAGCAATGCAGGGGTAGATACGCAGTATTTT. Translated: CASNAGVDTQYF. The chain recombines TRBV6-2 or TRBV6-3 with TRBJ2-3; D might be TRBD1 (6 bases). Germline V gene data show CDR1 as MNHEY and CDR2 as SVGEGT. The CDR3 spans 12 residues. Trimming left V 7 bases short and J 5 bases short, with 10 bases between.

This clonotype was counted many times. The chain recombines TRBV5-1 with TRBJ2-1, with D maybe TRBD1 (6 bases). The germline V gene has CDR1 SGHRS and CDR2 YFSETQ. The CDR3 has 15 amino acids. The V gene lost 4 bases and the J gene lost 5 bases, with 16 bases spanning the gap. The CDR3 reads CASSTIYRDHNEQFF. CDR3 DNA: TGCGCCAGCAGCACCATATACAGGGACCACAATGAGCAGTTCTTC.